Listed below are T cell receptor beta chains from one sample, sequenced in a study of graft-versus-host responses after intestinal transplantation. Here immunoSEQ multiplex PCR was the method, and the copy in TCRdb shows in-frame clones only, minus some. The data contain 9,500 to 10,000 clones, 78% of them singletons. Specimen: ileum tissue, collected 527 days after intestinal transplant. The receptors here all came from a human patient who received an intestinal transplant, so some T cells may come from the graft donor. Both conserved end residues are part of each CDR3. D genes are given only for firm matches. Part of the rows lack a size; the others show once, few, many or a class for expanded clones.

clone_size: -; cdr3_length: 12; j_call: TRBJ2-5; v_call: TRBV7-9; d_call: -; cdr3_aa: CASSAGQETQYF; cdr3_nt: TGTGCCAGCAGCGCGGGACAGGAGACCCAGTACTTC
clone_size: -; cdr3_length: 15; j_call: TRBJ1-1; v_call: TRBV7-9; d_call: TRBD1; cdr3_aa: CASSLRRTGETEAFF; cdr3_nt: TGTGCCAGCAGCCTTCGCAGGACAGGGGAGACTGAAGCTTTCTTT
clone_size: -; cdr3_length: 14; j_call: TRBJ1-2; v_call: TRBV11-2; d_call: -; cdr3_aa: CASSPSIRGYGYTF; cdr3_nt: TGTGCCAGCAGCCCTAGCATAAGGGGGTATGGCTACACCTTC
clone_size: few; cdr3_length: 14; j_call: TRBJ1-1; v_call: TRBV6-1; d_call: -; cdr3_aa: CASSLARAYTEAFF; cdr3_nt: TGTGCCAGCAGTTTGGCGAGGGCCTACACTGAAGCTTTCTTT
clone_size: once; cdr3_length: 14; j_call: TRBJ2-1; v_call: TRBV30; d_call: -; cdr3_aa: CAWAGQFSYNEQFF; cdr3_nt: TGTGCCTGGGCGGGACAGTTCTCCTACAATGAGCAGTTCTTC
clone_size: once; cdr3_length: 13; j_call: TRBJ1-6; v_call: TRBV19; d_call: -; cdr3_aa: CASNRTDNSPLHF; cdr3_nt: TGTGCCAGTAATCGCACCGATAATTCACCCCTCCACTTT
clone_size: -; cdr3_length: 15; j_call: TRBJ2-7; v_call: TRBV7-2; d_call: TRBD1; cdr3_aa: CASSLESGQSYEQYF; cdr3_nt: TGTGCCAGCAGCTTAGAATCGGGACAGTCCTACGAGCAGTACTTC
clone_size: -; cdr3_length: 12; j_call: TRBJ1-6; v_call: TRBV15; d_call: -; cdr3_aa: CATSRIGSPLHF; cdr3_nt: TGTGCCACCAGCCGGATCGGTTCACCCCTCCACTTT
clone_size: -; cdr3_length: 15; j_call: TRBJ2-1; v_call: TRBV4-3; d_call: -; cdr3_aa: CASSFRDSTYNEQFF; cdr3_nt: TGCGCCAGCAGCTTCCGGGACTCAACCTACAATGAGCAGTTCTTC
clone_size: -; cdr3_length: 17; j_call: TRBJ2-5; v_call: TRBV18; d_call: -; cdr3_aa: CASSEVMRITVDETQYF; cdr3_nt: TGTGCCAGCTCTGAAGTTATGCGGATCACCGTCGACGAGACCCAGTACTTC
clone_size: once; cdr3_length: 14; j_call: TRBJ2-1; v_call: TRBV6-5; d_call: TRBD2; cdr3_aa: CASRGTSGYNEQFF; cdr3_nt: TGTGCCAGCAGAGGGACTAGCGGTTACAATGAGCAGTTCTTC
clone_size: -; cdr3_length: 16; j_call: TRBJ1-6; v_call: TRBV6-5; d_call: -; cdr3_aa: CASSYLEGIYNSPLHF; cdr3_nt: TGTGCCAGCAGTTACCTTGAGGGGATCTATAATTCACCCCTCCACTTT
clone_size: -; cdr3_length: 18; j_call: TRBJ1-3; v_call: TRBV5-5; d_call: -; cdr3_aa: CASSPPSRWGSSGNTIYF; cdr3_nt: TGTGCCAGCAGCCCACCCTCACGGTGGGGCAGCTCTGGAAACACCATATATTTT
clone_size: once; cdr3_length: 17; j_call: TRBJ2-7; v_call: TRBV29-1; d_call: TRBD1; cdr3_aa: CSVAGLPPPGQWHEQYF; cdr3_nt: TGCAGCGTTGCTGGACTCCCCCCGCCGGGACAGTGGCACGAGCAGTACTTC
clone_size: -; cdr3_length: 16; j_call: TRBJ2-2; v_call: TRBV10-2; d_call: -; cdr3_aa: CASSESVGGTAGELFF; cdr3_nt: TGCGCCAGCAGTGAGTCGGTTGGAGGGACGGCCGGGGAGCTGTTTTTT
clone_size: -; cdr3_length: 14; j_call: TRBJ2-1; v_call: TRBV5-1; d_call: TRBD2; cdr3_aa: CASSLVASGNEQFF; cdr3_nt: TGCGCCAGCAGCTTGGTCGCTAGCGGCAATGAGCAGTTCTTC
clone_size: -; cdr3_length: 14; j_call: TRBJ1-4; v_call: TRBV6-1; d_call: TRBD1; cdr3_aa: CASRTGQGDEKLFF; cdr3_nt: TGTGCCAGCAGGACGGGACAGGGAGACGAAAAACTGTTTTTT
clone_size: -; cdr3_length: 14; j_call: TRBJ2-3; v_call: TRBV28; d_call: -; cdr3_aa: CASSFTVFTDTQYF; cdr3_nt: TGTGCCAGCAGTTTCACGGTTTTCACAGATACGCAGTATTTT
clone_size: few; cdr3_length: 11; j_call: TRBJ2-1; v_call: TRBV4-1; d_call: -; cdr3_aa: CASSLYNEQFF; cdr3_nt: TGTGCCAGCAGCCTCTACAATGAGCAGTTCTTC
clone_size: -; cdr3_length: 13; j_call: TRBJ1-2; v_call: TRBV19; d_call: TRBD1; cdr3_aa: CASRRTGVRGYTF; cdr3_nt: TGTGCCAGTAGACGGACAGGAGTAAGGGGCTACACCTTC
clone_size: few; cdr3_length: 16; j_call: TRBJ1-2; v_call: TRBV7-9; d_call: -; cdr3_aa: CASSLIGGQGNYGYTF; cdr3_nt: TGTGCCAGCAGCTTAATCGGCGGGCAAGGCAACTATGGCTACACCTTC
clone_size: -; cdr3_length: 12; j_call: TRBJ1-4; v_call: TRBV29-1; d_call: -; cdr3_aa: CSVEDSGEKLFF; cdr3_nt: TGCAGCGTTGAAGATTCGGGTGAAAAACTGTTTTTT
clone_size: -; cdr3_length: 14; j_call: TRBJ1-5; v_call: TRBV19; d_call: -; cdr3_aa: CASSTGQFHQPQHF; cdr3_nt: TGTGCCAGTAGTACAGGACAGTTTCATCAGCCCCAGCATTTT
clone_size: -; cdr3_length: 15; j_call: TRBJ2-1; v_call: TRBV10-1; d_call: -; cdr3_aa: CASSESLWGRNEQFF; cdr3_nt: TGCGCCAGCAGTGAGTCGTTGTGGGGGAGAAATGAGCAGTTCTTC
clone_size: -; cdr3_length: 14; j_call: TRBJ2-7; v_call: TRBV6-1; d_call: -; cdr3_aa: CASSEWGRTYEQYF; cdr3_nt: TGTGCCAGCAGTGAATGGGGGAGAACCTACGAGCAGTACTTC
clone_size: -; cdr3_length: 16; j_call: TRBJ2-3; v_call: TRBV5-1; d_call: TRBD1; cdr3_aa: CASSIDREFSTDTQYF; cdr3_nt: TGCGCCAGCAGCATAGACAGGGAGTTTAGCACAGATACGCAGTATTTT
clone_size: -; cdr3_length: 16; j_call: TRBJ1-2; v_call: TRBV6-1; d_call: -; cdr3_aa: CASSEYRTPLNYGYTF; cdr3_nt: TGTGCCAGCAGTGAATATCGGACACCGTTAAACTATGGCTACACCTTC
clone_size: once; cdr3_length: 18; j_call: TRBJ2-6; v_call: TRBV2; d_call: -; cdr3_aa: CASSESGLFSSGANVLTF; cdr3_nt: TGTGCCAGCAGTGAGAGCGGACTTTTCTCCTCTGGGGCCAACGTCCTGACTTTC
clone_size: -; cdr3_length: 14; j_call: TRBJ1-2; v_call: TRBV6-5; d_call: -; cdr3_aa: CASSYDGVLYGYTF; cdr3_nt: TGTGCCAGCAGTTACGATGGAGTACTGTATGGCTACACCTTC
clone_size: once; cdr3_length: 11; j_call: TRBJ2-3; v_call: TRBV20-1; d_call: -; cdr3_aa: CSAETADTQYF; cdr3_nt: TGCAGTGCCGAGACAGCAGATACGCAGTATTTT
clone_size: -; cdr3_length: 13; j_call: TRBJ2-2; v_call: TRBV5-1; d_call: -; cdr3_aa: CASSLTNTGELFF; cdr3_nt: TGCGCCAGCAGCTTGACTAACACCGGGGAGCTGTTTTTT
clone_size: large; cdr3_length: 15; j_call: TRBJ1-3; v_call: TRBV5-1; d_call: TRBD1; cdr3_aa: CASSPGTGVGNTIYF; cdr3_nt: TGCGCCAGCAGCCCAGGGACAGGGGTCGGAAACACCATATATTTT
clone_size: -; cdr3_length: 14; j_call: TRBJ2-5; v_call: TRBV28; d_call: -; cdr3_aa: CAISRARGKETQYF; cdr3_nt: TGTGCCATCAGCCGGGCCAGGGGTAAAGAGACCCAGTACTTC
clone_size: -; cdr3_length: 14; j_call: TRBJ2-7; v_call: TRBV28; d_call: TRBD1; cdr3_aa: CASRTGQSSYEQYF; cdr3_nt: TGTGCCAGCAGAACGGGACAGAGCTCCTACGAGCAGTACTTC
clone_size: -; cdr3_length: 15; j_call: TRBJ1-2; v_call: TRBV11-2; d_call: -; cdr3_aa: CASSSFGDPDYGYTF; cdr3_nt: TGTGCCAGCAGCTCCTTTGGGGACCCAGACTATGGCTACACCTTC
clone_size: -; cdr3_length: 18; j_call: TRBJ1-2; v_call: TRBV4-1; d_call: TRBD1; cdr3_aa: CASSQEWDREYEVQGYTF; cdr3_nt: TGCGCCAGCAGCCAAGAATGGGACAGGGAATATGAGGTACAAGGCTACACCTTC
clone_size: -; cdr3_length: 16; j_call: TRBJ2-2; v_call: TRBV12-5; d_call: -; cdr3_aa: CASGLSPGTNTGELFF; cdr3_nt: TGTGCTAGTGGTTTGTCCCCGGGTACTAACACCGGGGAGCTGTTTTTT
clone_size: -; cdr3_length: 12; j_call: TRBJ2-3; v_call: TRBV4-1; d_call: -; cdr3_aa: CASSPFGDTQYF; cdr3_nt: TGCGCCAGCAGCCCCTTCGGAGATACGCAGTATTTT
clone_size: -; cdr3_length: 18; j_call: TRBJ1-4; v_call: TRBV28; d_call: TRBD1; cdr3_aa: CASSRLGTGRATNEKLFF; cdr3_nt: TGTGCCAGCAGCCGCTTGGGGACAGGCCGCGCAACTAATGAAAAACTGTTTTTT
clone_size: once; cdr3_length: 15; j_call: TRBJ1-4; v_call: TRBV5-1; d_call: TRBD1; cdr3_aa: CASSLAGQGGEKLFF; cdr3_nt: TGCGCCAGCAGCTTGGCCGGACAGGGAGGGGAAAAACTGTTTTTT
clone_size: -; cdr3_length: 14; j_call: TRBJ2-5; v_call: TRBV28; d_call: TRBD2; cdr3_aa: CASSFSGGWETQYF; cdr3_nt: TGTGCCAGCAGTTTTTCGGGGGGTTGGGAGACCCAGTACTTC
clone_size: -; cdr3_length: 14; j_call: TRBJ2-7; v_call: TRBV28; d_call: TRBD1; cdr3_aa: CASRTGQSSYEQYF; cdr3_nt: TGTGCCAGCAGAACGGGACAGAGCTCCTACGAGCAGTACTTC
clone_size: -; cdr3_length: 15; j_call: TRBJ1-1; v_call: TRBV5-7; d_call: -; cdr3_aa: CASSLGQASNTEAFF; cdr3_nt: TGTGCCAGCAGCTTGGGACAGGCAAGTAACACTGAAGCTTTCTTT
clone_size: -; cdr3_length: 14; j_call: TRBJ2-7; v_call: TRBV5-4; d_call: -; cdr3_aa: CASSPAGNPYEQYF; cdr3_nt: TGTGCCAGCAGCCCGGCAGGTAACCCCTACGAGCAGTACTTC
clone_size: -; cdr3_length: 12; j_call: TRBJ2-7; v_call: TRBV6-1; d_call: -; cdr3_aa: CASRLASYEQYF; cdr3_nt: TGTGCCAGCAGGCTAGCTTCCTACGAGCAGTACTTC
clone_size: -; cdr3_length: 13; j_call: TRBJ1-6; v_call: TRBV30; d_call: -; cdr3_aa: CAWSIQGWTPLHF; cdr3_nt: TGTGCCTGGAGTATTCAGGGGTGGACACCCCTCCACTTT
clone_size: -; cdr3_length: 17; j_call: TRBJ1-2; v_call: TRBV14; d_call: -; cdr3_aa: CASSLGQQSGKTYGYTF; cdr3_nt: TGTGCCAGCAGCCTAGGGCAGCAATCTGGAAAGACCTATGGCTACACCTTC
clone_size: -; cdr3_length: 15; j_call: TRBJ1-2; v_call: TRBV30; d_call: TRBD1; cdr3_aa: CAWSVGGQGARGYTF; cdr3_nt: TGTGCCTGGAGTGTAGGGGGACAGGGGGCGCGGGGCTACACCTTC
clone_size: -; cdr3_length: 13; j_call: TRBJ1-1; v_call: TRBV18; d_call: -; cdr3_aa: CASSPGLNTEAFF; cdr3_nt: TGTGCCAGCTCACCAGGACTGAACACTGAAGCTTTCTTT
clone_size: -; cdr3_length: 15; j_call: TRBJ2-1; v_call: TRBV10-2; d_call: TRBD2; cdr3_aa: CASSPSGDPYNEQFF; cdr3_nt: TGCGCCAGCAGCCCGAGCGGGGACCCCTACAATGAGCAGTTCTTC
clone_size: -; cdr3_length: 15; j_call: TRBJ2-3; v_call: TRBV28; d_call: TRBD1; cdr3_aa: CASSPGTGEPDTQYF; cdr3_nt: TGTGCCAGCAGTCCCGGGACAGGGGAACCAGATACGCAGTATTTT
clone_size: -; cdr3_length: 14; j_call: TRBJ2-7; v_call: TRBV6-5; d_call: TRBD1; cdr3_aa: CASRRDRERGEQYF; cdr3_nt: TGTGCCAGCAGACGGGACAGGGAGAGAGGCGAGCAGTACTTC
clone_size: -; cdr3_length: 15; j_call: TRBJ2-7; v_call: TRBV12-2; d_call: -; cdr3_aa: CASRLVERSSYEQYF; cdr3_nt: TGTGCAAGTCGCTTAGTGGAAAGGAGCTCCTACGAGCAGTACTTC
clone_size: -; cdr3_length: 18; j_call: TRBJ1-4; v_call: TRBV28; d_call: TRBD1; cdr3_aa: CASSGTGTGVSANEKLFF; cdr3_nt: TGTGCCAGCAGTGGAACCGGGACAGGGGTGTCGGCTAATGAAAAACTGTTTTTT
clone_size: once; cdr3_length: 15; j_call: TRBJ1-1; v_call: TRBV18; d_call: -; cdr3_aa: CASSLRQGINTEAFF; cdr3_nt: TGTGCCAGCTCGCTTAGGCAGGGAATCAACACTGAAGCTTTCTTT
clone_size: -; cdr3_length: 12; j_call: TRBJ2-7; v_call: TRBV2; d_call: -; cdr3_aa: CASSSPLGRQYF; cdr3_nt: TGTGCCAGCAGTTCCCCCTTAGGGAGGCAGTACTTC
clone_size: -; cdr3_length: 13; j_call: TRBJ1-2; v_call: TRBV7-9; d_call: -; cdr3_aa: CASSLGGGYGYTF; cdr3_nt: TGTGCCAGCAGTTTAGGGGGTGGCTATGGCTACACCTTC
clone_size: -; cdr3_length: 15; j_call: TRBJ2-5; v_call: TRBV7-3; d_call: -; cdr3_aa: CASSSGRGFQETQYF; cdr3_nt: TGTGCCAGCAGCTCCGGGCGGGGATTTCAGGAGACCCAGTACTTC
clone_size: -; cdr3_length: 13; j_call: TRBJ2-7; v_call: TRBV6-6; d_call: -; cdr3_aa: CASSYFLPPHPMF; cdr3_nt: TGTGCCAGCAGTTATTTTCTCCCCCCCCACCCTATGTTC